This TCR beta chain was captured by sequencing in a study of regulatory dendritic cells for organ transplantation. Study-wide points: Alloreactive memory CD8+ T cell pools varied considerably between individuals.

The germline gives CDR1 MNHEY, CDR2 SVGAGI. J lost 5 bases, V lost 4 bases, and 8 bases had no gene match. The CDR3 covers 16 residues. Repertoires were generated with immunoSEQ multiplex PCR, while TCRdb's copy carries only in-frame clones and drops some. The sample consists of about 12,000 clones, about 79% of them appearing once. CFSE-labeled sorted T cells met regulatory or mature dendritic cells for 5 days. Naive CD45RA+ and memory CD45RO+ CD4+ or CD8+ T cells were FACS-sorted. A remark on this clone: Antigen specificity is unknown.

The sample consisted of naive CD4+ T cells from blood cultured with regulatory dendritic cells. As for subset: CD45RA+ naive T cells. The gene calls are TRBV6-5 and TRBJ1-1; TRBD1 matches 12 bases. This clonotype was sampled from a human donor in good health. This CDR3 is CASSSGQGARVTEAFF. The DNA of the CDR3 is TGTGCCAGCAGTTCGGGACAGGGGGCTCGGGTTACTGAAGCTTTCTTT.